This T cell receptor beta chain was identified during a study of T cell repertoires in cytomegalovirus infection. Study information: Both a matching HLA type and CMV infection were indicated by public TCR beta signatures.

The sample holds many counts of this clonotype. Its antigen remains unidentified. TCRdb reanalysed the reads using MiXCR and keeps one entry per CDR3 protein. Found here are around 440,000 distinct CDR3 sequences, over 9% of them singletons; the top ten hold 9.5% to 13%. From germline, CDR1 is MNHNS and CDR2 SASEGT. The CDR3 is made up of 16 amino acids. The V gene end was trimmed by 5 bases and the J gene end by 6 bases; junction bases not matched to a gene: 11. Findings and caveats of the study: HLA-C-restricted CMV clonotypes gave the most frequent clonotype in two of eight donors.

The origin of this receptor is a human donor in good health (CMV status not recorded). Some clones in this sample may be carry-over from other donors' samples. The material sequenced was PBMCs. The J gene is TRBJ1-2, the V gene TRBV6-1; 11 positions match TRBD1. Here the CDR3 reads CASSLGQGAPKDGYTF. For the CDR3, the DNA is TGTGCCAGCAGTCTCGGACAGGGGGCCCCTAAGGATGGCTACACCTTC.